A single sample is the source of the 13 T cell receptor beta chains below, sequenced in a study of control samples from healthy donors and cancer patients. The table came from immunoSEQ multiplex PCR; TCRdb's copy has only in-frame clones and leaves some out. The table has fewer than 90,000 clones, around 90% seen once. The sequenced material came from PBMCs. The source of these receptors is a woman between 55 and 75 years old with head and neck cancer.

V and J are TRBV5-4 and TRBJ2-3, with 10 positions matching TRBD1. Germline V lookup: CDR1 SGHNT, CDR2 YYREEE (reference sequence). This CDR3 spans 16 amino acids. V lost 1 base, J lost 6 bases, and 8 bases stayed unmatched. CDR3 sequence reads: CASSLKRGQGVDTQYF. Written as DNA, the CDR3 is TGTGCCAGCAGCTTGAAGAGAGGACAGGGGGTTGATACGCAGTATTTT.

The V call is TRBV19, the J call TRBJ1-5; 9 positions agree with TRBD1. The CDR3 consists of 16 residues. Trimming took 5 bases from V and 6 from J; bases not matched to a gene: 11. Looked up from germline, CDR1 is LNHDA and CDR2 is SQIVND (reference sequence). The CDR3 is CASSAIPGQGGQPQHF. CDR3 coding DNA: TGTGCCAGTAGTGCCATCCCGGGACAGGGTGGTCAGCCCCAGCATTTT.

The chain carries TRBV11-2 and TRBJ2-7, with TRBD2 matching 8 bases. V lost 4 bases and J lost 2; bases outside the gene matches: 7. Germline CDR1 SGHAT, CDR2 FQNNGV. The CDR3 runs to 15 residues. CDR3 amino acids: CASSSVGAGAYEQYF. The CDR3, as DNA: TGTGCCAGCAGCTCCGTGGGAGCGGGAGCCTACGAGCAGTACTTC.

The chain is built from TRBV5-6 and TRBJ1-6, with 7 bases lining up with TRBD1. Trimming removed 1 base from V and 9 bases from J; junction bases left unmatched: 19. Germline V gives CDR1 SGHDT, CDR2 YYEEEE. The CDR3 consists of 19 residues. The CDR3, as DNA: TGTGCCAGCAGCTTGTATCGAGCCCAGACAGGGACGGTCGGTTCACCCCTCCACTTT. This gives the protein CASSLYRAQTGTVGSPLHF.

The V gene is TRBV5-1, the J gene TRBJ2-1; 9 positions match TRBD2. Looked up from germline, CDR1 is SGHRS and CDR2 is YFSETQ. The CDR3 spans 16 residues. Trimming took 0 bases from V and 4 from J; bases not matched to a gene: 5. The CDR3 DNA reads TGCGCCAGCAGCTTGGGGTCTAGCGGGAAGTACAATGAGCAGTTCTTC. It specifies CASSLGSSGKYNEQFF.

The sample holds one count of this clone. The chain recombines TRBV15 with TRBJ2-3; TRBD2 is a possible D gene (6 bases). Trimming pared 1 base from V and 0 bases from J, leaving 11 bases between. This CDR3 has 16 residues. CDR1 is LNHNV, CDR2 YYDKDF, per germline (reference sequence). The CDR3 DNA sequence: TGTGCCACCAGCAGAGGTGGTAGCGGCAGCACAGATACGCAGTATTTT. Residues: CATSRGGSGSTDTQYF.

The chain employs TRBV15 and TRBJ2-7; 12 nucleotides match TRBD1. CDR1 and CDR2 from the germline V gene are LNHNV and YYDKDF (reference sequence). The CDR3 contains 14 residues. J was trimmed by 9 bases and V by 6 bases; bases with no gene match: 9. This CDR3 reads CATRRDRGHFGQYF. CDR3 DNA sequence: TGTGCCACCAGGAGGGACAGGGGGCACTTTGGGCAGTACTTC.

The rearrangement links TRBV27 to TRBJ2-2; 7 bases are shared with TRBD1. The V gene's germline CDR1 is MNHEY and CDR2 SMNVEV (reference sequence). The CDR3 totals 15 residues. Trimming at V came to 2 bases and at J to 7 bases, leaving 7 bases not matched to a gene. The CDR3 sequence: CASSLQAGGVGELFF. CDR3 sequence (DNA): TGTGCCAGCAGTTTACAGGCAGGGGGAGTCGGGGAGCTGTTTTTT.

The rearrangement links TRBV18 to TRBJ1-4; D is ambiguous. CDR3 length: 15 residues. Germline CDR1 is KGHSH and CDR2 is LQKENI. The germline V and J ends were trimmed by 5 bases and 0 bases, with 10 bases remaining between them. The CDR3, as DNA: TGTGCCAGCTCAGTTTCGGTGTCAACTAATGAAAAACTGTTTTTT. This codes for CASSVSVSTNEKLFF.

This clone was seen just once. CDR3 coding DNA: TGCAGCGTTGAAACAACTCAGGGCTCTGGGGCCAACGTCCTGACTTTC. Translating it yields CSVETTQGSGANVLTF. This chain links TRBV29-1 with TRBJ2-6; TRBD1 might be the D (5 bases). V was trimmed by 2 bases and J by 0 bases, leaving 11 bases between them. The germline CDR1 and CDR2 sequences are SQVTM and ANQGSEA. The CDR3 length is 16 residues.

The chain combines TRBV28 with TRBJ1-2; 7 nucleotides align to TRBD1. The V gene end was trimmed by 6 bases and the J gene end by 4 bases; junction bases not matched to a gene: 8. In germline, CDR1 is MDHEN, CDR2 SYDVKM. This CDR3 contains 14 residues. This CDR3 reads CASRETGTAYGYTF. The CDR3, as DNA: TGTGCCAGCAGAGAGACCGGGACAGCCTATGGCTACACCTTC.

This chain links TRBV6-6 with TRBJ2-1, with 7 bases fitting TRBD2. Looked up from germline, CDR1 is MNHNY and CDR2 is SVGAGI (reference sequence). Unmatched junction bases numbered 3, after V lost 8 bases and J lost 2 bases. The CDR3 totals 13 residues. CDR3 nucleotide sequence: TGTGCCAGCGGGGGGGTGGCCTACAATGAGCAGTTCTTC. The encoded protein is CASGGVAYNEQFF.

This chain links TRBV29-1 with TRBJ2-7; 10 bases line up with TRBD2. V lost 6 bases and J lost 1; bases outside the gene matches: 6. This CDR3 is 14 amino acids long. Germline V gene data show CDR1 as SQVTM and CDR2 as ANQGSEA. Here the CDR3 DNA reads TGCAGCGTCAGAGCTAGCGGGAGTTCCTACGAGCAGTACTTC. Translated: CSVRASGSSYEQYF.